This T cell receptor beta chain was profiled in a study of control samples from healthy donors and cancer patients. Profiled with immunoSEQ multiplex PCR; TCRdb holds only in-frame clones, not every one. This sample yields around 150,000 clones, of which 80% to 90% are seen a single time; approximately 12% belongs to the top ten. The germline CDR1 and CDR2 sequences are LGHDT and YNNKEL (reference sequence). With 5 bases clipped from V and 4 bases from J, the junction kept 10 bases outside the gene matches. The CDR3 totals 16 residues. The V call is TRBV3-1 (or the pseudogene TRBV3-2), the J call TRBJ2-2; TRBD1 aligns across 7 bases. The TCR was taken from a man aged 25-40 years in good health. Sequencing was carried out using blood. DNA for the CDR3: TGTGCCAGCAGCAAACGGACAGGTCGGGTCACCGGGGAGCTGTTTTTT. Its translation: CASSKRTGRVTGELFF.